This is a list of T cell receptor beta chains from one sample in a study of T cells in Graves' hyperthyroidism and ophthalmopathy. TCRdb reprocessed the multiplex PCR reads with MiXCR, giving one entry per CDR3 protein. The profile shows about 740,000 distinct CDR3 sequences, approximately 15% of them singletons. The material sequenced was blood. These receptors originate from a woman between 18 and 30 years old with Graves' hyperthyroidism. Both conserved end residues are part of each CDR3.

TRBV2,CASSRLGQGAGNTIYF
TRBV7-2,CASSSVQGRVETQYF
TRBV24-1,CATSGSGSYEQYF
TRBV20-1,CSARDFAAAVWADTQYF
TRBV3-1,CASSQPGQPYEQYF
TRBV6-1,CATLRTRLAQQFF
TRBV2,CASSAQGRESTDTQYF
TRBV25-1,CASRRTSKGTGELFF
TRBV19,CASTMGFTGKKGQPQHF
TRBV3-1,CASSLDPTGSNHEQYF
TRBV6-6,CASSYSARGGGAEGYTF
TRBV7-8,CASGYTRGQETQYF
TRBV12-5,CASPRQGGYQPQHF
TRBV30,CAWKGEWGWDTQYF
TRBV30,CAWVFQVGLDTEAFF
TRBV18,CASSPRQISYEQYF
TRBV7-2,CASSLNGLAETYEQYF
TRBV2,CASSDRGRNQPQHF
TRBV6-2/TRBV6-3,CASRTPLGDNEQFF
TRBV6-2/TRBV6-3,CASSYPDSFGYSYEQYF
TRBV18,CASSDGAGGTDTQYF
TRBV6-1,CASSRGEGGGTEAFF
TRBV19,CASSTWGWPPLSYNEQFF
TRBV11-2,CASSSSFDGGPYEQYF
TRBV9,CASSARDRSMNTEAFF
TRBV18,CASSPGLAGDQVTQYF
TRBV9,CASSVDATPPTDTQYF